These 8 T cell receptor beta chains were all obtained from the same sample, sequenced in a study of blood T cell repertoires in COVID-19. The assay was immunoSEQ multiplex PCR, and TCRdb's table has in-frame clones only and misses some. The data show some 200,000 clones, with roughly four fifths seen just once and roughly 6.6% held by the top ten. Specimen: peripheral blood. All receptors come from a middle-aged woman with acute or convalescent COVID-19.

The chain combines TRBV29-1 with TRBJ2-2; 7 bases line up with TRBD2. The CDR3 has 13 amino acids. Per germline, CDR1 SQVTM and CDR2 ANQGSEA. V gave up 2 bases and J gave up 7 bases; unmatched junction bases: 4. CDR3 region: CSVEREAGGELFF. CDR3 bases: TGCAGCGTTGAACGGGAGGCAGGCGGGGAGCTGTTTTTT.

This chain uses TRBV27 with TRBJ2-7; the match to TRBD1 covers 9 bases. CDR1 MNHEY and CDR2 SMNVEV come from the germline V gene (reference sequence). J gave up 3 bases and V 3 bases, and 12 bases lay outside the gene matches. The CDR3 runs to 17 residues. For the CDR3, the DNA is TGTGCCAGCAGTTTGTTGGGGACAGGGATCCTAATCTACGAGCAGTACTTC. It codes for CASSLLGTGILIYEQYF.

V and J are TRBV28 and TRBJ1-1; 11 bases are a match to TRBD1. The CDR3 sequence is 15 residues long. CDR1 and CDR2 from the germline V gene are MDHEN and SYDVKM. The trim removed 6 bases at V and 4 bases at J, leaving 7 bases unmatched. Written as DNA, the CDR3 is TGTGCCAGCAGCAAGGACAGGGGGCTGGGCACTGAAGCTTTCTTT. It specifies CASSKDRGLGTEAFF.

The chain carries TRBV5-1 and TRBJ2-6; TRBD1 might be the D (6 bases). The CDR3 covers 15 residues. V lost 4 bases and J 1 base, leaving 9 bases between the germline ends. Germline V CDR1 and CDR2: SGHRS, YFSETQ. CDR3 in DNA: TGCGCCAGCAGCGCCGGACAGTCTGGGGCCAACGTCCTGACTTTC. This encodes CASSAGQSGANVLTF.

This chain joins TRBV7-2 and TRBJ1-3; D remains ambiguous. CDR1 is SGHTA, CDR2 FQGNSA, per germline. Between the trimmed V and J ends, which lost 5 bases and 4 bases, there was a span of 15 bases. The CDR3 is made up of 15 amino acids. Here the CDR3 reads CASSPRAAAGNTIYF. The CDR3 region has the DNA TGTGCCAGCAGCCCGAGGGCAGCGGCAGGAAACACCATATATTTT.

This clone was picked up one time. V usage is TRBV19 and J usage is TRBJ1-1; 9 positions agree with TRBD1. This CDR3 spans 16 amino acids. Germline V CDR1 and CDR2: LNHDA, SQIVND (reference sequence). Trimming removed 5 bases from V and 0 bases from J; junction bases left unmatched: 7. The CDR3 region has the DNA TGTGCCAGTAGTGAGGGGACAGGGAAATTGAACACTGAAGCTTTCTTT. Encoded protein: CASSEGTGKLNTEAFF.

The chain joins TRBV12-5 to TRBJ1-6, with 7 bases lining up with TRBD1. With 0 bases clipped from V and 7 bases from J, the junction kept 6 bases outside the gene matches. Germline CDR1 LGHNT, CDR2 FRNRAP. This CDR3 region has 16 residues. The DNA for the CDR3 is TGTGCTAGTGGTTTGGTACAGGGGTATTGGAATTCACCCCTCCACTTT. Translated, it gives CASGLVQGYWNSPLHF.

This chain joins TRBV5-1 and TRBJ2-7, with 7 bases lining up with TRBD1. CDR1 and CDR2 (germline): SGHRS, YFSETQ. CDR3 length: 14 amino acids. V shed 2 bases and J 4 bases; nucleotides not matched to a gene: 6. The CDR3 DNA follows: TGCGCCAGCAGCTTTATGACAGGGAATTACGAGCAGTACTTC. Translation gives CASSFMTGNYEQYF.